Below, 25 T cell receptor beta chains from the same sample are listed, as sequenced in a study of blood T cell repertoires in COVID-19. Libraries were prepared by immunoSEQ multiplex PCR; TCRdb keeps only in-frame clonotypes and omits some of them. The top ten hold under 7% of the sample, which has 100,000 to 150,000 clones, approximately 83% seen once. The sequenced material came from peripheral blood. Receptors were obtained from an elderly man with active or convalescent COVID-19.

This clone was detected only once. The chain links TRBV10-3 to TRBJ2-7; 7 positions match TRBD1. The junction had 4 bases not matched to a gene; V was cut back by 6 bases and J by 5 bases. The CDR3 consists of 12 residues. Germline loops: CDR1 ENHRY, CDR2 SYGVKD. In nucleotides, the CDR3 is TGTGCCATCAGACAGGGGAGCCACGAGCAGTACTTC. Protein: CAIRQGSHEQYF.

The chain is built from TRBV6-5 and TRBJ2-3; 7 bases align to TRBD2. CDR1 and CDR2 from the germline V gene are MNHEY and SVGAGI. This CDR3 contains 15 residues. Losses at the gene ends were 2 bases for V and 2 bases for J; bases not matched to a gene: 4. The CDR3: CASSYSGAITDTQYF. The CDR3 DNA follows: TGTGCCAGCAGTTACAGCGGGGCGATCACAGATACGCAGTATTTT.

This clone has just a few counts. This CDR3 is CASSQAGDSPLHF. For the CDR3, the DNA is TGCGCCAGCAGCCAAGCCGGGGATTCACCCCTCCACTTT. This chain joins TRBV4-3 and TRBJ1-6; D ambiguous. This CDR3 region has 13 residues. Trimming took off 1 base at V and 8 bases at J, with 6 bases between the two ends. CDR1 is LGHNA and CDR2 is YSLEER in the germline V gene.

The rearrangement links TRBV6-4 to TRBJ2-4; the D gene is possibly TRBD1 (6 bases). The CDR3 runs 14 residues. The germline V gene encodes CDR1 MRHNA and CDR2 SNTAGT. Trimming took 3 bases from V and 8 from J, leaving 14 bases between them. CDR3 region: CASSESGGRDIQYF. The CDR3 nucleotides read TGTGCCAGCAGTGAATCTGGGGGCCGCGACATTCAGTACTTC.

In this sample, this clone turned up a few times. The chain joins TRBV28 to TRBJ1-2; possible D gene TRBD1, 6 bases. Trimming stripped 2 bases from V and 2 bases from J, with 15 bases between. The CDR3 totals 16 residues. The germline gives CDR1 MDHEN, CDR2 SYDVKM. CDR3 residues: CASSLHGQNTNYGYTF. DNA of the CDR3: TGTGCCAGCAGTTTACACGGACAGAATACGAACTATGGCTACACCTTC.

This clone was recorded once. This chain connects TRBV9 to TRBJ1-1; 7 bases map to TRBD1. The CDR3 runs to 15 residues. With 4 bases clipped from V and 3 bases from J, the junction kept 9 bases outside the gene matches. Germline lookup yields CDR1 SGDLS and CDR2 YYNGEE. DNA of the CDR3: TGTGCCAGCAGCCCCACGACAGGGCCGGACACTGAAGCTTTCTTT. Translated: CASSPTTGPDTEAFF.

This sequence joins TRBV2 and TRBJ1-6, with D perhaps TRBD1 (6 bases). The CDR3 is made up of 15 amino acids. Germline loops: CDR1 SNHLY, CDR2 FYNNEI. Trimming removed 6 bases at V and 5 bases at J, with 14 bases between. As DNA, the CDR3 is TGTGCCAGCAGAGGGGGGGGACTCCATAATTCACCCCTCCACTTT. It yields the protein CASRGGGLHNSPLHF.

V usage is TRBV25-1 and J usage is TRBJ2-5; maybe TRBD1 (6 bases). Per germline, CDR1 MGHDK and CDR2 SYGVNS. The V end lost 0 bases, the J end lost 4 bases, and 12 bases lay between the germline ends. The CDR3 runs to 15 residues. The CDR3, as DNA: TGTGCCAGCAGTGAATATGGGGGCGCGGGAGAGACCCAGTACTTC. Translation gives CASSEYGGAGETQYF.

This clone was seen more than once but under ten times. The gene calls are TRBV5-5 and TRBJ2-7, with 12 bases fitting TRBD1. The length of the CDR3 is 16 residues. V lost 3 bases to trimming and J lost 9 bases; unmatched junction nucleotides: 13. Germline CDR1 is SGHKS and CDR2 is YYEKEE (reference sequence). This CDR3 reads CASSSPGTGGEGRQYF. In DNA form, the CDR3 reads TGTGCCAGCAGCTCACCCGGGACAGGGGGCGAAGGTCGGCAGTACTTC.

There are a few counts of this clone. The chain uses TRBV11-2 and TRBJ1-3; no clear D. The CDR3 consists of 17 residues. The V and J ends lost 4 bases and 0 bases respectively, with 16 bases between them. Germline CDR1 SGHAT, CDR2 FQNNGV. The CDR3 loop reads CASSSLSRWASGNTIYF. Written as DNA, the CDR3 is TGTGCCAGCAGCTCCCTATCTCGATGGGCCTCTGGAAACACCATATATTTT.

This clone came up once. The CDR3 region has the DNA TGTGCCAGCCGCGAGGTAGCGGGGGGGCCAGATACGCAGTATTTT. Translation: CASREVAGGPDTQYF. This chain joins TRBV7-2 and TRBJ2-3; 11 nucleotides agree with TRBD2. Germline lookup yields CDR1 SGHTA and CDR2 FQGNSA. The CDR3 loop spans 15 amino acids. Trimming removed 8 bases from V and 4 bases from J; junction bases left unmatched: 8.

The chain's CDR3 is CSVSPTGSTDTQYF. The CDR3 DNA is TGCAGCGTATCCCCGACAGGCAGCACAGATACGCAGTATTTT. This rearrangement joins TRBV29-1 to TRBJ2-3, with D tentatively TRBD1 (6 bases). Germline V CDR1 and CDR2: SQVTM, ANQGSEA. Trimming shortened V by 6 bases and J by 0 bases, and 13 bases separated the two germline ends. CDR3 length: 14 amino acids.

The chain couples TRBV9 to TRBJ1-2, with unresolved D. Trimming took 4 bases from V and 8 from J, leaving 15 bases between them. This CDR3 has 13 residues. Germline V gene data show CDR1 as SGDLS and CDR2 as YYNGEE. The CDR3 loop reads CASSPRAGEGYTF. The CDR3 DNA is TGTGCCAGCAGCCCTAGAGCCGGGGAGGGCTACACCTTC.

The CDR3 loop is CASSQVSRETQYF. The CDR3 coding sequence is TGTGCCAGCAGCCAAGTTTCCAGGGAGACCCAGTACTTC. The V and J genes are TRBV14 and TRBJ2-5; no reliable D call. The CDR3 totals 13 residues. V lost 1 base and J lost 5, with 8 bases in between. CDR1 is SGHDN, CDR2 FVKESK, per germline.

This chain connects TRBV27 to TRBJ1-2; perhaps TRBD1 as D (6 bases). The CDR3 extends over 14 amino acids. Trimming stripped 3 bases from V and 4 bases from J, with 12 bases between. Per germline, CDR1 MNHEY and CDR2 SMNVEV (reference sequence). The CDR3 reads CASSLDQGTYGYTF. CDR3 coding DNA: TGTGCCAGCAGTTTGGATCAGGGGACCTATGGCTACACCTTC.

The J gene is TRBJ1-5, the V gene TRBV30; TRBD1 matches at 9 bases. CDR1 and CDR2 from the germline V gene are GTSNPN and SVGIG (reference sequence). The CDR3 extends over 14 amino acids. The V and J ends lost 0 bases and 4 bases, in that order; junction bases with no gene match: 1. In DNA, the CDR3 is TGTGCCTGGAGTGTAGGGACAGGGAATCAGCCCCAGCATTTT. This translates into CAWSVGTGNQPQHF.

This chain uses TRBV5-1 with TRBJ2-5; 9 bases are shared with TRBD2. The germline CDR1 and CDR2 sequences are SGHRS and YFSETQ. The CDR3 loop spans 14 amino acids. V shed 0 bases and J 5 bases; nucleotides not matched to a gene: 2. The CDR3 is CASSLAGLAETQYF. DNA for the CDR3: TGCGCCAGCAGCTTGGCCGGACTAGCGGAGACCCAGTACTTC.

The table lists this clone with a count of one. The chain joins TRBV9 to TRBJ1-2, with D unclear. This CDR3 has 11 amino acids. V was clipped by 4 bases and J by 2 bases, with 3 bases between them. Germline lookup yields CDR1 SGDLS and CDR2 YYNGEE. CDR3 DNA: TGTGCCAGCAGCCAGAACTATGGCTACACCTTC. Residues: CASSQNYGYTF.

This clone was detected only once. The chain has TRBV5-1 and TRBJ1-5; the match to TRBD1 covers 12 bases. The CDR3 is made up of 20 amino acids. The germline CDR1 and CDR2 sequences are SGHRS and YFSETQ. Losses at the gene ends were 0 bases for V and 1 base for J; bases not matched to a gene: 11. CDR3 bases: TGCGCCAGCAGCTTGGGACTACCGGGACAGGGGGCAATGAGCAATCAGCCCCAGCATTTT. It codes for CASSLGLPGQGAMSNQPQHF.

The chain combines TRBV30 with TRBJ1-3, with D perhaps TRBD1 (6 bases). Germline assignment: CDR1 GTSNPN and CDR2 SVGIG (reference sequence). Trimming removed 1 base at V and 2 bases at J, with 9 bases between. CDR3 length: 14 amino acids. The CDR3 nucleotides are TGTGCCTGGAGTGCGGCAGGGGCTGGAAACACCATATATTTT. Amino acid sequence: CAWSAAGAGNTIYF.

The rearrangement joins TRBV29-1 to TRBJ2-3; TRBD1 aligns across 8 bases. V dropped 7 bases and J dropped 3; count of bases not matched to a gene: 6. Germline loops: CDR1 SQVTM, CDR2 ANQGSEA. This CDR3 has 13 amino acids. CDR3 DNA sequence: TGCAGCGGAAAGGACAGGGTGACAGATACGCAGTATTTT. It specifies CSGKDRVTDTQYF.

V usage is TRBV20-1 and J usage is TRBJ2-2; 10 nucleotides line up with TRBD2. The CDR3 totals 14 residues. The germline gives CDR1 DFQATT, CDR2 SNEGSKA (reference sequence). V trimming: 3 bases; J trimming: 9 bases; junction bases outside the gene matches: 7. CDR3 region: CSASEAGGPRELFF. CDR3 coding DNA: TGCAGTGCTAGTGAAGCGGGGGGGCCCCGGGAGCTGTTTTTT.

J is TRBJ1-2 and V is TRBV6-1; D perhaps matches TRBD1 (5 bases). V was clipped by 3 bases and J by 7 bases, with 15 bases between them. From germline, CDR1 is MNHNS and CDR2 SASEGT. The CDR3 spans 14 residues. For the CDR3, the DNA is TGTGCCAGCAGTGATTTTGGGGCAGGGTCTGGCTACACCTTC. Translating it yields CASSDFGAGSGYTF.

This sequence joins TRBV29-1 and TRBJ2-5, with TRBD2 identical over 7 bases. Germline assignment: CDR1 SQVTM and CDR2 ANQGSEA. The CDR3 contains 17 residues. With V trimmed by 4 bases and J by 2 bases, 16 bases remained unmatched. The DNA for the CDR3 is TGCAGCGTTGGGGGGAGGGGATTGGGGACGGGACAAGAGACCCAGTACTTC. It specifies CSVGGRGLGTGQETQYF.

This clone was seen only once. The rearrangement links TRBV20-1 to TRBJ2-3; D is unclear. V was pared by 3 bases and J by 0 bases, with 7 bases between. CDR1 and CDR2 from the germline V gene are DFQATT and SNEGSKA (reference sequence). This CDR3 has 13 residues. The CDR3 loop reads CSASVYSTDTQYF. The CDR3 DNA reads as TGCAGTGCTAGTGTCTATAGCACAGATACGCAGTATTTT.